Shown below are 25 T cell receptor beta chains from a single sample sequenced in a study of blood T cell repertoires in COVID-19. Assay: immunoSEQ multiplex PCR; the TCRdb copy retains only in-frame clones and omits some. The sample includes nearly 50,000 clones, around 82% of them seen just once. Sequencing input: peripheral blood. The receptor set was obtained from a human donor in a cohort sampled during active COVID-19.

The chain has TRBV7-2 and TRBJ2-1; TRBD1 matches at 7 bases. The CDR3 runs to 16 residues. The germline V gene has CDR1 SGHTA and CDR2 FQGNSA. V gave up 1 base and J gave up 10 bases; unmatched junction bases: 13. CDR3: CASSLVGQVSYREQFF. CDR3 in DNA: TGTGCCAGCAGCTTAGTAGGACAGGTCAGCTACAGGGAGCAGTTCTTC. The full variable domain, in which reference TRBV7-2 and TRBJ2-1 provide the parts outside the CDR3, is GAGVSQSPSNKVTEKGKDVELRCDPISGHTALYWYRQSLGQGLEFLIYFQGNSAPDKSGLPSDRFSAERTGGSVSTLTIQRTQQEDSAVYLCASSLVGQVSYREQFFGPGTRLTVL.

The rearrangement uses TRBV5-1 and TRBJ1-1; D unclear. From germline, CDR1 is SGHRS and CDR2 YFSETQ. The CDR3 spans 14 residues. Between the trimmed V and J ends, which lost 0 bases and 4 bases, there was a span of 10 bases. CDR3 sequence reads: CASSLARGGTEAFF. Written as DNA, the CDR3 is TGCGCCAGCAGCTTGGCACGGGGAGGCACTGAAGCTTTCTTT.

This chain joins TRBV7-2 and TRBJ1-5; perhaps TRBD1 as D (5 bases). The CDR3 is 15 amino acids. Per the germline V gene, CDR1 is SGHTA and CDR2 is FQGNSA. The germline V and J ends were trimmed by 2 bases and 3 bases, with 11 bases remaining between them. Here the CDR3 reads CASSLPGQYNQPQHF. In nucleotides, the CDR3 is TGTGCCAGCAGCTTACCCGGACAATACAATCAGCCCCAGCATTTT.

The CDR3, as DNA: TGTGCCAGCAGTTACATGGGACACAACTATGGCTACACCTTC. This translates into CASSYMGHNYGYTF. The chain links TRBV6-2 or TRBV6-3 to TRBJ1-2, with D possibly matching TRBD1 (6 bases). Between the trimmed V and J ends, which lost 2 bases and 2 bases, there was a span of 9 bases. The germline V gene encodes CDR1 MNHEY and CDR2 SVGEGT. CDR3 length equals 14 residues.

The chain has TRBV19 and TRBJ1-5; 7 bases line up with TRBD1. The V gene's germline CDR1 is LNHDA and CDR2 SQIVND (reference sequence). The CDR3 sequence is 14 residues long. Trimming cost V 5 bases and J 7 bases; bases outside gene matches: 8. DNA for the CDR3: TGTGCCAGTAGTCCCTCGACAGGGCAGCAGCCCCAGCATTTT. It codes for CASSPSTGQQPQHF.

The CDR3 reads CASSSGQGNTEAFF. In nucleotides, the CDR3 is TGTGCCAGCAGCTCGGGACAGGGAAACACTGAAGCTTTCTTT. The V and J genes are TRBV7-8 and TRBJ1-1, with 9 bases matching TRBD1. Trimming removed 4 bases from V and 2 bases from J; junction bases left unmatched: 2. In germline, CDR1 is SGHVS, CDR2 FQNEAQ. This CDR3 is built from 14 residues.

This chain uses TRBV5-6 with TRBJ2-1, with 8 positions matching TRBD1. The V and J ends lost 4 bases and 0 bases, in that order; junction bases with no gene match: 3. CDR3 size: 15 residues. In germline, CDR1 is SGHDT, CDR2 YYEEEE. The CDR3 nucleotides read TGTGCCAGCAGCGATGGGACAGGCTCCTACAATGAGCAGTTCTTC. Its protein is CASSDGTGSYNEQFF.

The chain uses TRBV18 and TRBJ2-2; 7 bases align to TRBD2. Germline CDR1 reads KGHSH; CDR2 reads LQKENI. The CDR3 consists of 14 residues. The V segment lost 6 bases and the J segment 0 bases; nucleotides outside the gene matches: 1. This CDR3 is CASSSGPNTGELFF. In DNA, the CDR3 is TGTGCCAGCTCTAGCGGGCCGAACACCGGGGAGCTGTTTTTT. The whole variable domain, filled in from reference TRBV18 and TRBJ2-2, reads NAGVMQNPRHLVRRRGQEARLRCSPMKGHSHVYWYRQLPEEGLKFMVYLQKENIIDESGMPKERFSAEFPKEGPSILRIQQVVRGDSAAYFCASSSGPNTGELFFGEGSRLTVL.

In its sample, this clone was seen once. The chain carries TRBV7-2 and TRBJ2-7; 8 nucleotides line up with TRBD2. V trimming: 1 base; J trimming: 3 bases; junction bases outside the gene matches: 8. CDR3 size: 16 residues. Looked up from germline, CDR1 is SGHTA and CDR2 is FQGNSA. The CDR3 spells CASSLDLPSGFYEQYF. The CDR3 nucleotides read TGTGCCAGCAGCTTAGATTTACCTAGCGGGTTCTACGAGCAGTACTTC.

The rearrangement links TRBV4-1 to TRBJ1-4; 8 nucleotides match TRBD1. CDR3 size: 15 residues. J was trimmed by 8 bases and V by 1 base; bases with no gene match: 6. CDR1 is MGHRA and CDR2 is YSYEKL in the germline V gene. CDR3 sequence: CASSQVRTGREKLFF. The CDR3 DNA sequence: TGCGCCAGCAGCCAAGTCCGGACAGGGAGGGAAAAACTGTTTTTT.

The rearrangement joins TRBV11-2 to TRBJ1-2; 7 bases align to TRBD1. The CDR3 is made up of 15 amino acids. V shed 1 base and J 4 bases; nucleotides not matched to a gene: 6. The germline V gene encodes CDR1 SGHAT and CDR2 FQNNGV. CDR3: CASSLGSGGPYGYTF. DNA for the CDR3: TGTGCCAGCAGCTTAGGATCAGGGGGTCCCTATGGCTACACCTTC.

This chain uses TRBV5-6 with TRBJ2-3; TRBD2 matches 7 bases. The CDR3 has 17 amino acids. Trimming removed 6 bases from V and 1 base from J; junction bases left unmatched: 14. From germline, CDR1 is SGHDT and CDR2 YYEEEE. The CDR3: CASKLLPTSIGTDTQYF. DNA of the CDR3: TGTGCCAGCAAGTTATTACCGACTAGCATTGGCACAGATACGCAGTATTTT.

This rearrangement joins TRBV6-6 to TRBJ1-2; the match to TRBD1 covers 8 bases. In germline, CDR1 is MNHNY, CDR2 SVGAGI (reference sequence). V lost 7 bases to trimming and J lost 5 bases; unmatched junction nucleotides: 9. This CDR3 region has 14 residues. CDR3 sequence reads: CASTPGQVIYGYTF. CDR3 bases: TGTGCCAGCACCCCGGGACAGGTCATTTATGGCTACACCTTC.

This chain joins TRBV6-5 and TRBJ1-1, with TRBD1 identical over 8 bases. Germline values: CDR1 MNHEY, CDR2 SVGAGI. V shed 11 bases, J shed 4 bases, and the junction held 6 bases outside the gene matches. This CDR3 has 12 amino acids. CDR3 bases: TGTGCCGGGGGACAGGCGGCCACTGAAGCTTTCTTT. Its protein is CAGGQAATEAFF.

This clone was counted a single time. The chain carries TRBV19 and TRBJ2-1, with 9 bases fitting TRBD1. J lost 4 bases, V lost 6 bases, and 19 bases had no gene match. Germline V gene data show CDR1 as LNHDA and CDR2 as SQIVND (reference sequence). The CDR3 has 19 residues. The CDR3 region has the DNA TGTGCCAGTAGCACACCAAGGACAGGGGTCCTGTCATTATACAATGAGCAGTTCTTC. It yields the protein CASSTPRTGVLSLYNEQFF.

The genes are TRBV25-1 and TRBJ2-3; 10 bases map to TRBD2. V shed 5 bases and J 4 bases; nucleotides not matched to a gene: 6. CDR3 length: 15 amino acids. Germline loops: CDR1 MGHDK, CDR2 SYGVNS. The CDR3 protein is CASSLAGGRSDTQYF. In nucleotides, the CDR3 is TGTGCCAGCAGTTTAGCGGGGGGACGTTCAGATACGCAGTATTTT. The whole variable domain, remainder taken from reference TRBV25-1 and TRBJ2-3, is EADIYQTPRYLVIGTGKKITLECSQTMGHDKMYWYQQDPGMELHLIHYSYGVNSTEKGDLSSESTVSRIRTEHFPLTLESARPSHTSQYLCASSLAGGRSDTQYFGPGTRLTVL.

This chain uses TRBV29-1 with TRBJ2-2; 8 nucleotides match TRBD2. CDR3 length: 13 residues. Germline V lookup: CDR1 SQVTM, CDR2 ANQGSEA. V lost 4 bases and J lost 5; bases outside the gene matches: 3. This chain's CDR3 is CSVGRGATGELFF. Here the CDR3 DNA reads TGCAGCGTTGGGCGGGGGGCGACCGGGGAGCTGTTTTTT.

The chain uses TRBV7-9 and TRBJ2-1, with a weak D call TRBD2 (5 bases). The V gene's germline CDR1 is SEHNR and CDR2 FQNEAQ (reference sequence). V was clipped by 1 base and J by 0 bases, with 10 bases between them. This CDR3 spans 16 amino acids. The CDR3 region is CASSLVSTSSYNEQFF. The CDR3 DNA is TGTGCCAGCAGCTTAGTTAGTACTAGCTCCTACAATGAGCAGTTCTTC.

The V and J genes are TRBV2 and TRBJ1-1; 10 positions agree with TRBD1. Per germline, CDR1 SNHLY and CDR2 FYNNEI. The CDR3 loop spans 15 amino acids. Trimming cost V 6 bases and J 2 bases; bases outside gene matches: 6. CDR3 sequence reads: CASRDRQGANTEAFF. The CDR3 DNA reads TGTGCCAGCAGAGATAGACAGGGGGCAAACACTGAAGCTTTCTTT.

The table lists this clone with a few counts. V and J are TRBV4-1 and TRBJ1-6; the match to TRBD1 covers 9 bases. The V segment lost 3 bases and the J segment 9 bases; nucleotides outside the gene matches: 12. CDR3 length: 17 residues. Germline assignment: CDR1 MGHRA and CDR2 YSYEKL. This chain's CDR3 is CASSQAPDRGRVSPLHF. The DNA for the CDR3 is TGCGCCAGCAGCCAGGCCCCCGACAGGGGGAGGGTTTCACCCCTCCACTTT.

The rearrangement uses TRBV24-1 and TRBJ2-2; D might be TRBD2 (6 bases). CDR1 KGHDR and CDR2 SFDVKD come from the germline V gene. Between the trimmed V and J ends, which lost 7 bases and 6 bases, there was a span of 8 bases. The CDR3 spans 12 residues. The chain's CDR3 is CATSGGAGELFF. CDR3 bases: TGTGCCACCAGCGGAGGGGCCGGGGAGCTGTTTTTT.

V and J are TRBV9 and TRBJ2-2; maybe TRBD1 (6 bases). The CDR3 is 18 residues long. V gave up 0 bases and J gave up 0 bases, with 15 bases separating them. CDR1 and CDR2 from the germline V gene are SGDLS and YYNGEE. The CDR3 coding sequence is TGTGCCAGCAGCGTAGTCCCAGGGGCGCCTACGAACACCGGGGAGCTGTTTTTT. It codes for CASSVVPGAPTNTGELFF.

J is TRBJ2-4 and V is TRBV18; 15 bases match TRBD2. The CDR3 loop spans 16 amino acids. CDR1 is KGHSH and CDR2 is LQKENI in the germline V gene. V lost 3 bases to trimming and J lost 4 bases; unmatched junction nucleotides: 1. CDR3 sequence: CASSPGTSGRKNIQYF. CDR3 DNA sequence: TGTGCCAGCTCACCCGGGACTAGCGGGAGGAAAAACATTCAGTACTTC.

The V call is TRBV3-1 (or the pseudogene TRBV3-2), the J call TRBJ2-3; 8 bases agree with TRBD2. V lost 6 bases and J lost 5; bases outside the gene matches: 7. This CDR3 comprises 14 residues. Germline V lookup: CDR1 LGHDT, CDR2 YNNKEL (reference sequence). Here the CDR3 DNA reads TGTGCCAGCAGACACGGGACTAGGGGAGATACGCAGTATTTT. The encoded protein is CASRHGTRGDTQYF.

The chain is built from TRBV6-1 and TRBJ2-2, with 7 bases lining up with TRBD2. With 3 bases clipped from V and 7 bases from J, the junction kept 8 bases outside the gene matches. There are 15 residues in the CDR3. Germline V gene sequence: CDR1 MNHNS, CDR2 SASEGT. This chain's CDR3 is CASSDRGRVNGELFF. CDR3 in DNA: TGTGCCAGCAGTGACCGTGGGAGGGTAAACGGGGAGCTGTTTTTT.